Presented here are 18 T cell receptor beta chains from one specimen sequenced in a study of blood T cell repertoires in COVID-19. The assay was immunoSEQ multiplex PCR, and TCRdb's table has in-frame clones only and misses some. The sample holds 250,000 to 350,000 clones, roughly 89% seen once. The sequenced sample was peripheral blood. The receptors here all came from a woman aged 40 to 50 who had recovered from COVID-19.

The rearrangement uses TRBV5-1 and TRBJ2-3; D is uncertain. CDR3 length: 16 residues. CDR1 SGHRS and CDR2 YFSETQ come from the germline V gene. V was cut by 1 base and J by 2 bases, with 14 bases left in between. The CDR3 protein is CASSLFGRQPTDTQYF. The CDR3 DNA is TGCGCCAGCAGCTTGTTTGGTCGACAACCCACAGATACGCAGTATTTT.

The CDR3 nucleotides are TGTGCCAGCAGTCCCGGACAGGGAAGAACAACTAATGAAAAACTGTTTTTT. Protein product: CASSPGQGRTTNEKLFF. The chain employs TRBV27 and TRBJ1-4, with TRBD1 identical over 8 bases. J lost 0 bases, V lost 5 bases, and 8 bases had no gene match. This CDR3 region has 17 residues. Germline values: CDR1 MNHEY, CDR2 SMNVEV (reference sequence).

V usage is TRBV6-1 and J usage is TRBJ1-1; D gene uncertain. Germline lookup yields CDR1 MNHNS and CDR2 SASEGT. The ends were cut back, 2 bases at V and 0 bases at J, with 7 bases in the middle. This CDR3 is 14 amino acids long. The CDR3: CASSEPIVNTEAFF. CDR3 nucleotide sequence: TGTGCCAGCAGTGAACCGATAGTGAACACTGAAGCTTTCTTT.

The CDR3 DNA sequence: TGTGCCAGCAGCTTAGCCGCCGGACTAGCGGGAGCTAGCACAGATACGCAGTATTTT. It encodes CASSLAAGLAGASTDTQYF. The J gene is TRBJ2-3, the V gene TRBV7-8; TRBD2 agrees at 13 bases. CDR3 length: 19 residues. Germline values: CDR1 SGHVS, CDR2 FQNEAQ. Trimming at V came to 0 bases and at J to 0 bases, leaving 6 bases not matched to a gene.

The chain is built from TRBV4-1 and TRBJ2-3; weak D call: TRBD2 (5 bases). The CDR3 has 17 residues. Germline V gene sequence: CDR1 MGHRA, CDR2 YSYEKL. Trimming left V 2 bases short and J 3 bases short, with 18 bases between. Here the CDR3 DNA reads TGCGCCAGCAGCCAACGATCGGGTGGGAGAGCAACAGATACGCAGTATTTT. Protein product: CASSQRSGGRATDTQYF.

The J gene is TRBJ2-7, the V gene TRBV5-3; TRBD1 matches at 7 bases. TRBV5-3 is known as an ORF, though its function is uncertain. Losses at the gene ends were 0 bases for V and 7 bases for J; bases not matched to a gene: 7. This CDR3 region has 14 residues. This CDR3 reads CARSLVGRGREQYF. CDR3 nucleotide sequence: TGTGCCAGAAGCTTGGTAGGTAGGGGGCGTGAGCAGTACTTC.

This chain connects TRBV5-1 to TRBJ2-3; 11 nucleotides line up with TRBD1. Germline V gene lookup returns CDR1 SGHRS and CDR2 YFSETQ. V gave up 3 bases and J gave up 3 bases; unmatched junction bases: 6. This CDR3 has 16 residues. This CDR3 is CASSSGQGAGTDTQYF. The CDR3 DNA reads TGCGCCAGCAGCTCCGGACAGGGGGCAGGAACAGATACGCAGTATTTT. The variable domain in full, with the rest retrieved from reference TRBV5-1 and TRBJ2-3, is KAGVTQTPRYLIKTRGQQVTLSCSPISGHRSVSWYQQTPGQGLQFLFEYFSETQRNKGNFPGRFSGRQFSNSRSEMNVSTLELGDSALYLCASSSGQGAGTDTQYFGPGTRLTVL.

The V and J genes are TRBV27 and TRBJ1-5; TRBD1 aligns across 9 bases. Losses at the gene ends were 5 bases for V and 1 base for J; bases not matched to a gene: 3. Germline CDR1 is MNHEY and CDR2 is SMNVEV (reference sequence). This CDR3 contains 15 residues. As DNA, the CDR3 is TGTGCCAGCAGTAGGACAGGGGCCAGCAATCAGCCCCAGCATTTT. It translates to CASSRTGASNQPQHF.

This sequence joins TRBV11-2 and TRBJ2-3, with TRBD2 as a possible D gene (6 bases). This CDR3 region has 14 residues. Germline V gene sequence: CDR1 SGHAT, CDR2 FQNNGV. The V end was cut by 5 bases, the J end by 3 bases, with 12 bases between. The CDR3 region has the DNA TGTGCCAGCAGCCCCGCCCGGGGGACAGATACGCAGTATTTT. It translates to CASSPARGTDTQYF.

The rearrangement links TRBV5-4 to TRBJ2-5, with no clear D. V was cut by 1 base and J by 4 bases, with 5 bases left in between. CDR1 and CDR2 (germline): SGHNT, YYREEE (reference sequence). The CDR3 loop spans 12 amino acids. CDR3 sequence reads: CASSLLGETQYF. The CDR3, as DNA: TGTGCCAGCAGCTTGCTCGGAGAGACCCAGTACTTC.

The J gene is TRBJ2-7, the V gene TRBV14; 7 bases match TRBD2. The CDR3 loop spans 16 amino acids. CDR1 and CDR2 from the germline V gene are SGHDN and FVKESK. The ends lost 4 bases at V and 0 bases at J; junction bases unmatched: 9. CDR3 bases: TGTGCCAGCAGCCCCGACGGGGGACTAACCTCCTACGAGCAGTACTTC. Protein sequence: CASSPDGGLTSYEQYF.

CDR3 DNA: TGTGCCAGCAGAGGGGGTTCGGAGACCCAGTACTTC. Its protein product is CASRGGSETQYF. The rearrangement links TRBV12-3 or TRBV12-4 to TRBJ2-5; a possible D gene is TRBD1 (6 bases). V was cut by 6 bases and J by 5 bases, with 10 bases left in between. The CDR3 has 12 amino acids.

This chain connects TRBV6-5 to TRBJ2-1; 8 nucleotides line up with TRBD2. The CDR3 contains 14 residues. J lost 3 bases, V lost 4 bases, and 2 bases had no gene match. Germline assignment: CDR1 MNHEY and CDR2 SVGAGI. The CDR3 reads CASSWAGGYNEQFF. The CDR3 nucleotides read TGTGCCAGCAGTTGGGCGGGAGGCTACAATGAGCAGTTCTTC.

The chain has TRBV27 and TRBJ2-2; 11 bases match TRBD1. In germline, CDR1 is MNHEY, CDR2 SMNVEV (reference sequence). V dropped 4 bases and J dropped 6; count of bases not matched to a gene: 13. The CDR3 length is 18 residues. In DNA, the CDR3 is TGTGCCAGCAGTTCCCCCAGCCCGGGACAGGGGGTGGCCGGGGAGCTGTTTTTT. This gives the protein CASSSPSPGQGVAGELFF.

The chain employs TRBV6-5 and TRBJ2-7; D is perhaps TRBD1 (6 bases). The V gene's germline CDR1 is MNHEY and CDR2 SVGAGI. With 7 bases removed from V and 9 bases from J, the gap between germline ends came to 25 bases. This CDR3 spans 15 amino acids. CDR3 in DNA: TGTGCCAGCATAGATCCGGCAGGGGTTGTTCTCGGGCAGTACTTC. It specifies CASIDPAGVVLGQYF.

The chain couples TRBV30 to TRBJ2-3, with a possible D match to TRBD1 (6 bases). This CDR3 region has 13 residues. From germline, CDR1 is GTSNPN and CDR2 SVGIG (reference sequence). Trimming shortened V by 5 bases and J by 2 bases, and 11 bases separated the two germline ends. This CDR3 is CAWQGFHTDTQYF. CDR3 coding DNA: TGTGCCTGGCAGGGGTTCCACACAGATACGCAGTATTTT. Looking up the rest from reference TRBV30 and TRBJ2-3 gives the full variable domain: SQTIHQWPATLVQPVGSPLSLECTVEGTSNPNLYWYRQAAGRGLQLLFYSVGIGQISSEVPQNLSASRPQDRQFILSSKKLLLSDSGFYLCAWQGFHTDTQYFGPGTRLTVL.

The gene calls are TRBV28 and TRBJ1-1; a weak D match, TRBD1 (5 bases). Germline assignment: CDR1 MDHEN and CDR2 SYDVKM. The CDR3 totals 12 residues. The germline V and J ends were trimmed by 4 bases and 10 bases, with 13 bases remaining between them. Here the CDR3 DNA reads TGTGCCAGCAGTTCGGGGGGGATCGTAGCTTTCTTT. This encodes CASSSGGIVAFF.

There are a few counts of this clone. This sequence joins TRBV30 and TRBJ1-3; D gene ambiguous. The length of the CDR3 is 16 residues. The germline CDR1 and CDR2 sequences are GTSNPN and SVGIG (reference sequence). Trimming took 2 bases from V and 0 from J, leaving 14 bases between them. The CDR3: CAWSTPGSRSGNTIYF. The CDR3 region has the DNA TGTGCCTGGAGTACCCCGGGGTCTCGCTCTGGAAACACCATATATTTT.